This paragraph covers one TCR beta chain sequence. Its target is not known. V trimming: 3 bases; J trimming: 2 bases; junction bases outside the gene matches: 3. The CDR3 loop spans 15 amino acids. Germline V gene sequence: CDR1 MNHEY, CDR2 SVGAGI. The repertoire was sequenced with immunoSEQ multiplex PCR; TCRdb's copy has only in-frame clones and lacks some. The sample yields more than 85,000 clones, roughly nine tenths seen once. The data were obtained in a study of T cell responses to AZD1222 COVID-19 vaccine. Study results and caveats: Seropositivity was recorded at baseline in only a handful of AZD1222 recipients. Receipt of two AZD1222 doses was followed by a rise in Spike-specific TCR breadth and depth.

The chain joins TRBV6-5 to TRBJ2-1; 8 nucleotides line up with TRBD2. The sample was peripheral blood, taken on day 0 of AZD1222 vaccination. The receptor's source is an adult in good health. The CDR3 DNA reads as TGTGCCAGCAGTTATGTGGGACTAGCCTACAATGAGCAGTTCTTC. It translates to CASSYVGLAYNEQFF.